These T cell receptor beta chains were read from a single sample in a study of blood T cells in healthy people across ages. TCRdb re-analysed the 5' RACE reads in MiXCR, keeping a single row per CDR3 protein. The data show hundreds of thousands of distinct CDR3 sequences, with roughly 24% seen just once and 3% held by the top ten. In addition, the sample was reused for a study of T cells of mothers and their children.

Input material: blood. These receptors came from a boy between 10 and 17 years old in good health. The CDR3 runs from the conserved cysteine through the conserved F or W. D genes are given only for firm matches. The size of a clone is reported for some rows only, either as once, few or many, or as a class for expanded clones.

-	TRBV14	-	TRBJ2-5	CASRFKIYWQQETQYF	TGTGCCAGCAGATTTAAAATTTATTGGCAGCAAGAGACCCAGTACTTC
-	TRBV12-3/TRBV12-4	-	TRBJ1-1	CASSLTGGGLGEAFF	TGTGCCAGCAGTCTCACAGGTGGGGGCCTCGGTGAAGCTTTCTTT
-	TRBV10-2	-	TRBJ1-1	CASSEPGTLEAFF	TGCGCCAGCAGTGAGCCAGGGACCCTTGAAGCTTTCTTT
-	TRBV7-9	TRBD2	TRBJ2-4	CASSFLAGGHIGNIQYF	TGTGCCAGCAGCTTCCTAGCGGGGGGGCATATTGGAAACATTCAGTACTTC
few	TRBV14	TRBD1	TRBJ2-6	CASSPYRGYSGANVLTF	TGTGCCAGCAGCCCGTACAGGGGGTACTCTGGGGCCAACGTCCTGACTTTC
-	TRBV7-3	-	TRBJ1-4	CASSPRRDLEEKLFF	TGTGCCAGCAGCCCCCGACGTGATCTTGAAGAAAAACTGTTTTTT
-	TRBV12-3/TRBV12-4	-	TRBJ1-4	CASKLPGIDEKLFF	TGTGCCAGTAAACTTCCAGGGATCGACGAAAAACTGTTTTTT
few	TRBV12-3/TRBV12-4	TRBD1	TRBJ1-2	CASRRTGEDGYTF	TGTGCCAGCAGGCGGACAGGGGAGGATGGCTACACCTTC
few	TRBV14	-	TRBJ2-5	CASSQGSDSGGTQYF	TGTGCCAGCAGCCAAGGATCGGACAGTGGCGGGACCCAGTACTTC
few	TRBV28	TRBD1	TRBJ2-4	CASSVGGPIRYF	TGTGCCAGCAGTGTAGGGGGCCCCATTCGTTACTTC
-	TRBV3-1	-	TRBJ2-5	CASSQDLVETQYF	TGTGCCAGCAGCCAAGACTTAGTGGAGACCCAGTACTTC
once	TRBV30	TRBD1	TRBJ2-7	CAWSAGTGFYEQYF	TGTGCCTGGAGCGCCGGGACAGGGTTCTACGAGCAGTACTTC
-	TRBV5-1	-	TRBJ1-6	CASKRGDSPLHF	TGCGCCAGCAAGAGAGGCGATTCACCCCTCCACTTT
-	TRBV20-1	TRBD2	TRBJ2-1	CSASSDRGVSYNEQFF	TGCAGTGCTAGCTCCGACCGGGGGGTTTCCTACAATGAGCAGTTCTTC
-	TRBV7-7	-	TRBJ2-1	CASSLDSLYNEQFF	TGTGCCAGCAGCTTAGACAGCCTATACAATGAGCAGTTCTTC
few	TRBV4-1	-	TRBJ1-1	CASSQVGGNTEAFF	TGCGCCAGCAGCCAAGTCGGGGGAAACACTGAAGCTTTCTTT
-	TRBV20-1	TRBD2	TRBJ2-2	CSANQGLAHTGELFF	TGCAGTGCTAACCAAGGACTAGCCCACACCGGGGAGCTGTTTTTT
few	TRBV10-3	-	TRBJ2-7	CAISELPAYEQYF	TGTGCCATCAGTGAACTCCCAGCCTACGAGCAGTACTTC
few	TRBV11-2	-	TRBJ2-1	CAGSSGTGYNEQFF	TGTGCCGGCAGCTCGGGGACTGGATACAATGAGCAGTTCTTC
-	TRBV2	-	TRBJ2-2	CASNLQGSGELFF	TGTGCCAGCAATTTACAGGGTTCCGGGGAGCTGTTTTTT
-	TRBV9	TRBD2	TRBJ2-3	CASSVEASGTQHTDTQYF	TGTGCCAGCAGCGTAGAAGCTAGCGGGACCCAGCACACAGATACGCAGTATTTT
few	TRBV27	-	TRBJ2-1	CASSPGSPYRNEQFF	TGTGCCAGCAGCCCGGGGTCCCCTTACAGGAATGAGCAGTTCTTC
few	TRBV5-1	-	TRBJ2-1	CASSLGREDNEQFF	TGCGCCAGCAGCTTAGGCCGCGAAGACAATGAGCAGTTCTTC
-	TRBV5-5	TRBD2	TRBJ2-7	CASSWGGTTSYEQYF	TGTGCCAGCAGCTGGGGTGGGACTACCTCCTACGAGCAGTACTTC
-	TRBV7-9	-	TRBJ2-7	CASSRPGRAYEQYF	TGTGCCAGCAGCAGACCGGGACGGGCCTACGAGCAGTACTTC
-	TRBV5-1	-	TRBJ1-1	CASSLARQSTEAFF	TGCGCCAGCAGCTTGGCTCGTCAGAGCACTGAAGCTTTCTTT
-	TRBV30	-	TRBJ2-7	CAWSGGISYEQYF	TGTGCCTGGAGTGGCGGCATCTCCTACGAGCAGTACTTC
-	TRBV12-5	TRBD1	TRBJ2-5	CASGLVLGGQGAYNLETQYF	TGTGCTAGTGGTTTGGTACTAGGGGGACAGGGGGCGTACAACCTGGAGACCCAGTACTTC
few	TRBV25-1	-	TRBJ2-4	CASSEGALKSIQYF	TGTGCCAGCAGTGAAGGGGCCCTTAAAAGCATTCAGTACTTC
few	TRBV18	-	TRBJ2-3	CASSPGFRTDTQYF	TGTGCCAGCTCCCCCGGGTTCCGCACAGATACGCAGTATTTT
-	TRBV10-2	TRBD2	TRBJ2-1	CASTSGEYNEQFF	TGCGCCAGCACTAGCGGGGAATACAATGAGCAGTTCTTC
-	TRBV29-1	-	TRBJ1-4	CSVAAGLDEKLFF	TGCAGCGTTGCGGCGGGATTGGATGAAAAACTGTTTTTT
many	TRBV12-3/TRBV12-4	-	TRBJ1-2	CASSPNSYGYTF	TGTGCCAGCAGCCCGAACAGCTATGGCTACACCTTC
-	TRBV5-1	TRBD2	TRBJ2-3	CASSFQLAKNTQYF	TGCGCCAGCAGCTTTCAACTAGCGAAGAATACGCAGTATTTT
-	TRBV3-1	TRBD1	TRBJ2-7	CASSQEHRTGDYEQYF	TGTGCCAGCAGCCAAGAACACCGGACAGGGGACTACGAGCAGTACTTC
-	TRBV12-3/TRBV12-4	-	TRBJ2-3	CASSAPVGDTQYF	TGTGCCAGCAGTGCCCCCGTAGGAGATACGCAGTATTTT
few	TRBV12-3/TRBV12-4	-	TRBJ2-5	CASSLWASRETQYF	TGTGCCAGCAGTTTATGGGCTAGCAGAGAGACCCAGTACTTC
-	TRBV10-3	-	TRBJ1-2	CAISESVASGYGCTF	TGTGCCATCAGTGAGTCCGTGGCATCCGGCTATGGCTGCACCTTC
few	TRBV20-1	-	TRBJ2-3	CSARGATDTQYF	TGCAGTGCTAGAGGGGCCACAGATACGCAGTATTTT
-	TRBV12-3/TRBV12-4	TRBD1	TRBJ1-1	CASSPPGQGASEAFF	TGTGCCAGCAGTCCGCCGGGACAGGGGGCTTCTGAAGCTTTCTTT